This entry concerns a single T cell receptor (beta chain). In the source study's methods: Reference gene primer amplification gave nucleated cell count estimates. Sequenced by immunoSEQ multiplex PCR; TCRdb stores in-frame clones only, minus some. V and J calls and clone size are as listed in that table; D and trimming were resolved from the DNA. The table has 70,000 to 95,000 clones, 84% seen once. The source of the sample is a study of blood T cell repertoires in COVID-19. Study details: Samples taken during acute and convalescent COVID-19 were collected in the United States, Italy and Spain. Nucleic acid was either cDNA or gDNA, and it came from T cells, B-cell-depleted T cells, or PBMCs.

The germline V gene encodes CDR1 LNHDA and CDR2 SQIVND (reference sequence). CDR3 length: 15 residues. After removal of 8 bases from V and 7 bases from J, the junction contained 13 bases not matched to a gene. The receptor's source is a human donor in a cohort sampled during active COVID-19. The chain carries TRBV19 and TRBJ1-4; 7 positions match TRBD1. Source material: peripheral blood. The CDR3 nucleotides are TGTGCCAGTTCCCCCCGGGCAGGGGGTAGTGAAAAACTGTTTTTT. Amino acid sequence: CASSPRAGGSEKLFF.